The clone carrying this T cell receptor (beta chain) was detected a few times. No antigen is known for it. TCRdb passed the 5' RACE reads through MiXCR, listing each CDR3 protein once. The sample includes 620,000 or so distinct CDR3 sequences, roughly an eighth of them seen just once. This sample was taken from a study of T cells after yellow fever vaccination. In germline, CDR1 is SGHRS, CDR2 YFSETQ. Trimming took off 0 bases at V and 4 bases at J, with 13 bases between the two ends. This CDR3 has 15 residues. Findings and limits, study-wide: Reappearance after the booster was observed for most primary-vaccination clones (96% CD4, around 90% CD8). The CD4 and CD8 compartments had a small share of their clonotypes in common. Repertoires obtained by FACS sorting could include abundant clonotypes that entered as contaminants from the bulk population.

This chain links TRBV5-1 with TRBJ2-5; tentatively, D is TRBD2 (5 bases). Sequenced material: PBMCs, taken on the day of the yellow fever booster vaccination. The receptor was derived from a man aged 25 to 40 who received the YFV17D yellow fever vaccine. The CDR3 region is CASSLGSWERETQYF. CDR3 nucleotides: TGCGCCAGCAGCTTGGGGTCTTGGGAGAGAGAGACCCAGTACTTC. Complete variable domain (other parts from reference TRBV5-1 and TRBJ2-5): KAGVTQTPRYLIKTRGQQVTLSCSPISGHRSVSWYQQTPGQGLQFLFEYFSETQRNKGNFPGRFSGRQFSNSRSEMNVSTLELGDSALYLCASSLGSWERETQYFGPGTRLLVL.